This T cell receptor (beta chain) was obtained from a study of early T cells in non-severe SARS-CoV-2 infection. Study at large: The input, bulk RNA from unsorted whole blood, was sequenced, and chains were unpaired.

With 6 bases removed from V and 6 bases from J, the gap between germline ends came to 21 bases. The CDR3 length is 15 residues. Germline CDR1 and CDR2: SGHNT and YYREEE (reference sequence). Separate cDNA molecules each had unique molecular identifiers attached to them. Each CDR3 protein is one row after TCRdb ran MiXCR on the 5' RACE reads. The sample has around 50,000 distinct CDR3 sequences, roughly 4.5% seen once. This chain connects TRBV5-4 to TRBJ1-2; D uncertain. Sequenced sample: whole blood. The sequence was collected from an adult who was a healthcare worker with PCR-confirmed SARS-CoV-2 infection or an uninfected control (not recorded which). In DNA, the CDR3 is TGTGCCAGCACCCCCGGCGGGCAGTTAAACGATGGCTACACCTTC. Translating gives CASTPGGQLNDGYTF.